The 25 T cell receptor beta chains listed next were all sequenced from one sample in a study of blood T cells in healthy people across ages (dated by TCRdb to between 2015 and 2016). Library preparation was by 5' RACE. The data were produced on an Illumina HiSeq 2500. A second PCR of about 7 to 12 cycles was performed with a sample-barcoded 5' primer and a J-beta primer mix. TCRdb reran the public reads through fastp at Q25 and MiXCR, keeping productive beta chains. Every CDR3 protein is listed once, alongside the most common genes and DNA of its rows. For this sample there are 350,000 to 450,000 distinct CDR3 sequences; 45% to 65% appear just once. The top ten clonotypes cover roughly 51% of the sample. Sequences were obtained from blood. The receptor source for this set is a man in his sixties in good health.

The chain uses TRBV29-1 and TRBJ1-1; 7 nucleotides line up with TRBD1. Trimming cost V 4 bases and J 4 bases; bases outside gene matches: 9. This CDR3 is 14 amino acids long. The germline V gene encodes CDR1 SQVTM and CDR2 ANQGSEA. The chain's CDR3 is CSVGVPGGSTEAFF. The CDR3 DNA sequence: TGCAGCGTTGGAGTGCCAGGGGGAAGCACTGAAGCTTTCTTT.

The chain carries TRBV5-1 and TRBJ2-3; perhaps TRBD2 as D (6 bases). V was cut by 0 bases and J by 6 bases, with 14 bases left in between. Germline V gene lookup returns CDR1 SGHRS and CDR2 YFSETQ. The CDR3 length is 15 residues. CDR3 nucleotide sequence: TGCGCCAGCAGCTTGGGACTAGGATCTATTGATACGCAGTATTTT. Amino acid sequence: CASSLGLGSIDTQYF.

J is TRBJ2-1 and V is TRBV15, with 9 bases matching TRBD1. This CDR3 spans 14 amino acids. V shed 1 base, J shed 8 bases, and the junction held 3 bases outside the gene matches. Per the germline V gene, CDR1 is LNHNV and CDR2 is YYDKDF (reference sequence). The CDR3 protein is CATSRGDRDHEQFF. The CDR3 DNA reads as TGTGCCACCAGCAGAGGGGACAGGGATCATGAGCAGTTCTTC.

This clonotype was counted only a few times. CDR3 DNA: TGTGCCAGCAGCCAACTTGGGCGGGGGGGCCGTTACAATGAGCAGTTCTTC. Its translation is CASSQLGRGGRYNEQFF. The chain links TRBV14 to TRBJ2-1; 9 nucleotides match TRBD2. The J segment lost 4 bases and the V segment lost 2 bases, leaving 9 bases of the junction unmatched. The CDR3 spans 17 residues. Germline V gene lookup returns CDR1 SGHDN and CDR2 FVKESK.

In its sample, this clonotype was seen once. The rearrangement joins TRBV7-6 to TRBJ2-3, with D maybe TRBD1 (6 bases). V was shortened by 2 bases and J by 2 bases, with 11 bases between the two germline ends. The germline CDR1 and CDR2 sequences are SGHVS and FNYEAQ. The CDR3 has 15 residues. The CDR3 is CASSLQGSPTDTQYF. CDR3 sequence (DNA): TGTGCCAGCAGCTTACAGGGGTCCCCCACAGATACGCAGTATTTT.

The chain recombines TRBV6-1 with TRBJ1-2; TRBD1 aligns across 9 bases. Germline V lookup: CDR1 MNHNS, CDR2 SASEGT. The CDR3 totals 14 residues. Unmatched junction bases numbered 8, after V lost 6 bases and J lost 6 bases. The CDR3 region has the DNA TGTGCCAGCAGGGCCGGGACAGGGCCCAATGGCTACACCTTC. Residues: CASRAGTGPNGYTF.

V is TRBV5-1 and J is TRBJ2-5; no clear D. Germline CDR1 SGHRS, CDR2 YFSETQ. Trimming pared 4 bases from V and 2 bases from J, leaving 24 bases between. The CDR3 has 18 residues. CDR3 nucleotide sequence: TGCGCCAGCAGCCAAGATTCCTTGCGTGGAGACATTCAAGAGACCCAGTACTTC. Translating gives CASSQDSLRGDIQETQYF.

This rearrangement joins TRBV28 to TRBJ2-1; 10 nucleotides line up with TRBD2. CDR1 and CDR2 from the germline V gene are MDHEN and SYDVKM. The CDR3 covers 16 residues. V lost 6 bases to trimming and J lost 4 bases; unmatched junction nucleotides: 9. CDR3 in amino acids: CASSPSGSGNYNEQFF. CDR3 DNA sequence: TGTGCCAGCAGCCCTAGCGGGAGCGGAAATTACAATGAGCAGTTCTTC.

This clonotype was picked up a small number of times. The chain uses TRBV20-1 and TRBJ2-3; TRBD2 agrees at 7 bases. Germline-derived CDR1 and CDR2 are DFQATT and SNEGSKA (reference sequence). J lost 0 bases, V lost 4 bases, and 16 bases had no gene match. This CDR3 is 18 amino acids long. In DNA form, the CDR3 reads TGCAGTGCTACCCCGACTAGCCTAGACCGCTTTAGCACAGATACGCAGTATTTT. The encoded protein is CSATPTSLDRFSTDTQYF.

This clonotype was picked up many times. V usage is TRBV7-2 and J usage is TRBJ1-2; D gene ambiguous. The CDR3 loop spans 14 amino acids. V was trimmed by 5 bases and J by 7 bases, leaving 17 bases between them. Germline V CDR1 and CDR2: SGHTA, FQGNSA. The CDR3 bases are TGTGCCAGCAGCCACATCGCCCAGGTTGGTGGCTACACCTTC. This codes for CASSHIAQVGGYTF.

Details on this clonotype: The junction does not match germline at one end; this may be a read error. The gene calls are TRBV20-1 and TRBJ2-7, with D possibly being TRBD1 (6 bases). The CDR3 extends over 12 amino acids. The germline gives CDR1 DFQATT, CDR2 SNEGSKA (reference sequence). CDR3 nucleotides: TGCAGCGCTAGAGATTATGGGGGCCTCCAGTACTTC. Translated, it gives CSARDYGGLQYF.

This clonotype came up a few times. The chain joins TRBV29-1 to TRBJ2-7; 7 bases map to TRBD2. The CDR3 has 19 residues. Germline CDR1 is SQVTM and CDR2 is ANQGSEA. V shed 4 bases, J shed 2 bases, and the junction held 23 bases outside the gene matches. The CDR3 region is CSVVSPKFSGSSGTYEQYF. The DNA for the CDR3 is TGCAGCGTTGTGTCCCCTAAGTTTAGCGGGTCCTCCGGGACCTACGAGCAGTACTTC.

This sequence joins TRBV7-2 and TRBJ2-5, with 13 bases lining up with TRBD2. V lost 4 bases and J lost 2; bases outside the gene matches: 1. The V gene's germline CDR1 is SGHTA and CDR2 FQGNSA. The CDR3 has 15 residues. As DNA, the CDR3 is TGTGCCAGCAGCTGGACTAGCGGGGGTCAAGAGACCCAGTACTTC. This sequence encodes CASSWTSGGQETQYF.

This sequence joins TRBV5-1 and TRBJ2-7; tentative D call: TRBD2 (6 bases). Germline V lookup: CDR1 SGHRS, CDR2 YFSETQ. This CDR3 contains 13 residues. V shed 4 bases and J shed 3 bases, with 11 bases lying between them. The CDR3 nucleotides read TGCGCCAGCAGCATTAATAGCGGCTACGAGCAGTACTTC. Residues: CASSINSGYEQYF.

V usage is TRBV29-1 and J usage is TRBJ2-7, with TRBD2 matching 7 bases. V lost 6 bases and J lost 3; bases outside the gene matches: 11. CDR3 length equals 14 residues. Germline-derived CDR1 and CDR2 are SQVTM and ANQGSEA. CDR3 residues: CSVADGGSRYEQYF. The CDR3 DNA reads as TGCAGCGTAGCGGACGGGGGGTCCCGCTACGAGCAGTACTTC.

This clonotype was detected a few times. The chain combines TRBV5-1 with TRBJ2-6; D might be TRBD1 or TRBD2, each matching 5 bases. This CDR3 has 16 residues. The V gene's germline CDR1 is SGHRS and CDR2 YFSETQ. V lost 3 bases, J lost 0 bases, and 10 bases lay in between. This CDR3 is CASSSGHSSGANVLTF. The DNA for the CDR3 is TGCGCCAGCAGCTCGGGGCATAGCTCTGGGGCCAACGTCCTGACTTTC.

The count of this clonotype is one. The rearrangement joins TRBV7-2 to TRBJ2-5; D not certain. V shed 2 bases and J shed 5 bases, with 9 bases lying between them. The CDR3 spans 13 residues. Germline CDR1 reads SGHTA; CDR2 reads FQGNSA. CDR3 region: CASSLYFRETQYF. For the CDR3, the DNA is TGTGCCAGCAGCTTATATTTCAGGGAGACCCAGTACTTC.

The sample holds many counts of this clonotype. This sequence joins TRBV13 and TRBJ2-7; 10 bases fit TRBD2. The CDR3 contains 13 residues. Per the germline V gene, CDR1 is PRHDT and CDR2 is FYEKMQ (reference sequence). Losses at the gene ends were 6 bases for V and 2 bases for J; bases not matched to a gene: 1. CDR3 DNA sequence: TGTGCCAGCAGTACTAGCGGGGCCTACGAGCAGTACTTC. It translates to CASSTSGAYEQYF.

The chain uses TRBV7-2 and TRBJ2-5; 8 positions match TRBD2. Matching the DNA end better, TRBJ2-7 makes the J call doubtful. The CDR3 sequence is 14 residues long. Germline values: CDR1 SGHTA, CDR2 FQGNSA. CDR3 DNA: TGTGCCAGCAGCCACCAGCGGGAGTCCTACGAGCAGTACTTC. It encodes CASSHQRESYEQYF.

The chain joins TRBV5-1 to TRBJ2-7; a weak D match, TRBD1 (5 bases). The CDR3 is 14 residues long. Germline-derived CDR1 and CDR2 are SGHRS and YFSETQ. V was shortened by 0 bases and J by 4 bases, with 11 bases between the two germline ends. The CDR3 DNA reads TGCGCCAGCAGCTTGGCCAGGGTAGATTACGAGCAGTACTTC. It codes for CASSLARVDYEQYF.

The V call is TRBV10-3, the J call TRBJ2-3, with TRBD1 matching over 8 bases. CDR3 length: 14 residues. Trimming cost V 5 bases and J 2 bases; bases outside gene matches: 3. The germline V gene encodes CDR1 ENHRY and CDR2 SYGVKD. The DNA of the CDR3 is TGTGCCATCAGTCCGGGACAGGACACAGATACGCAGTATTTT. Its protein is CAISPGQDTDTQYF.

This sequence joins TRBV6-2 or TRBV6-3 and TRBJ2-1, with 12 positions matching TRBD2. This CDR3 has 18 amino acids. CDR1 is MNHEY and CDR2 is SVGEGT in the germline V gene. J lost 7 bases, V lost 4 bases, and 14 bases had no gene match. CDR3 protein: CASSSQQPTSGRGNEQFF. In nucleotides, the CDR3 is TGTGCCAGCAGTTCACAACAGCCGACTAGCGGGAGAGGGAATGAGCAGTTCTTC.

The chain recombines TRBV6-5 with TRBJ2-5, with 8 positions matching TRBD2. The trim removed 6 bases at V and 1 base at J, leaving 7 bases unmatched. Germline assignment: CDR1 MNHEY and CDR2 SVGAGI. CDR3 size: 15 residues. The CDR3 loop is CASRVTSGFQETQYF. The DNA for the CDR3 is TGTGCCAGCAGGGTCACTAGCGGATTCCAAGAGACCCAGTACTTC.

This clonotype was detected only once. This rearrangement joins TRBV2 to TRBJ2-5, with 7 bases matching TRBD2. With the DNA end fitting TRBJ2-7 better, the J assignment may be wrong. The CDR3 is 13 amino acids. Germline V gene lookup returns CDR1 SNHLY and CDR2 FYNNEI. CDR3 sequence reads: CASRGGGLNEQYF. The CDR3 DNA reads as TGTGCCAGCAGGGGCGGGGGACTAAACGAGCAGTACTTC.

The rearrangement joins TRBV6-1 to TRBJ1-2, with D hard to call. V lost 3 bases, J lost 6 bases, and 11 bases lay in between. This CDR3 is 13 amino acids long. From germline, CDR1 is MNHNS and CDR2 SASEGT. CDR3 sequence (DNA): TGTGCCAGCAGTGACCTAAATCGGGATGGCTACACCTTC. As protein: CASSDLNRDGYTF.